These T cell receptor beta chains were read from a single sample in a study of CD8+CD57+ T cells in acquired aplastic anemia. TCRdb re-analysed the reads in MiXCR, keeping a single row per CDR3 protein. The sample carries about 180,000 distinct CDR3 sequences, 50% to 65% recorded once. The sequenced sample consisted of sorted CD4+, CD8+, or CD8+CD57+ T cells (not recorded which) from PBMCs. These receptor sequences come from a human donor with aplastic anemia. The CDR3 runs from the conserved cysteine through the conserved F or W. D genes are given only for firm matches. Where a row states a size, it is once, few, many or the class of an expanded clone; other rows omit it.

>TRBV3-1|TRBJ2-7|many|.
TGTGCCAGCAGCCAACTTACCTACGAGCAGTACTTC
CASSQLTYEQYF
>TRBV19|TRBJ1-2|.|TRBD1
TGTGCCACCACAAGGACAGGGACTGGCTACACCTTC
CATTRTGTGYTF
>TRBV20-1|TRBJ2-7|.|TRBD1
TGCAGTGCTAGGGACAGGACCGAATACGAGCAGTACTTC
CSARDRTEYEQYF
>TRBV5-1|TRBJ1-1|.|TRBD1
TGCGCCAGCAGCCCGGGACAGGCGAACACTGAAGCTTTCTTT
CASSPGQANTEAFF
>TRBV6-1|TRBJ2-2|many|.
TGTGCCAGCAGTGAGCCTTACAGGGCAGGCACCGGGGAGCTGTTTTTT
CASSEPYRAGTGELFF
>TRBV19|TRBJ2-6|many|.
TGTGCCAGTAGTATCGGCCCTAGCTCTGGGGCCAACGTCCTGACTTTC
CASSIGPSSGANVLTF
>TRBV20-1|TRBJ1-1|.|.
TGCAGTGCTACCACAGGTCCCGGTGAAGCTTTCTTT
CSATTGPGEAFF
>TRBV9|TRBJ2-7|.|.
TGTGCCAGCAGCGTAGGGGCCTCTAGCGAGCAGTACTTC
CASSVGASSEQYF
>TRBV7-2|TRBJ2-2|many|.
TGTGCCAGCAGCTTTGGTCAGGGCCCGAACACCGGGGAGCTGTTTTTT
CASSFGQGPNTGELFF
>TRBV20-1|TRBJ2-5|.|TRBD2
TGCAGTGCCAGCAGCTTCGGGGGGGGGCAAGAGACCCAGTACTTC
CSASSFGGGQETQYF
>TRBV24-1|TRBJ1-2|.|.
TGTGCCACCAGTGATAACAATAACTATGGCTACACCTTC
CATSDNNNYGYTF
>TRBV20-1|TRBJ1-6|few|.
TGCAGTGCCTACTCGGAGTTTAATTCACCCCTCCACTTT
CSAYSEFNSPLHF
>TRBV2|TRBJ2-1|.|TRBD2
TGTGCCAGCAGTGCGTCAACCGGGACTACCTACAATGAGCAGTTCTTC
CASSASTGTTYNEQFF
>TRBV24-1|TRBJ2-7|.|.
TGTGCCACCAGTGATTCCCACGAGCAGTACTTC
CATSDSHEQYF
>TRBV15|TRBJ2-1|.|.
TGTGCCACCAGCGTCAGGGGCGATGAGCAGTTCTTC
CATSVRGDEQFF
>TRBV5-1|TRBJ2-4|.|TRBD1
TGCGCCAGCAGCTTGGCTGGTCCAGGGGGCGCATCCAAAAACATTCAGTACTTC
CASSLAGPGGASKNIQYF
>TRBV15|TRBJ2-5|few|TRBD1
TGTGCCACCAGCAGAGGAGGGACAGTCGGCGGCGAGACCCAGTACTTC
CATSRGGTVGGETQYF
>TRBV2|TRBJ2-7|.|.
TGTGCCAGCAGTGACCGCCTACAGGGCTCCTACGAGCAGTACTTC
CASSDRLQGSYEQYF
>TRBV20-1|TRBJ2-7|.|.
TGCAGTGCTACCGTGGACAGCTGCTACGAGCAGTACTTC
CSATVDSCYEQYF
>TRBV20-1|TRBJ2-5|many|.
TGCAGTGCACCTGGTATGACAGGAGAGACCCAGTACTTC
CSAPGMTGETQYF
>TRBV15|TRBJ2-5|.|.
TGTGCCACCAAAGGTGTGATGGGGGAGACCCAGTACTTC
CATKGVMGETQYF
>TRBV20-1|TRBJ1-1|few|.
TGCAGTGCCACGGGTCCCTCGAACACTGAAGCTTTCTTT
CSATGPSNTEAFF
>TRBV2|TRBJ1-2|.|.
TGTGCCAGCGGGTCCGCCATGTCTAGTTATGGCTACACCTTC
CASGSAMSSYGYTF
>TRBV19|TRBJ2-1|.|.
TGCGCCAGTAGTATAGAAGGGGGGCGATACAATGAGCAGTTCTTC
CASSIEGGRYNEQFF
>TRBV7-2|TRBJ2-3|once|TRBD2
TGTGCCAGCAGCTACACGGGAGGAGATACGCAGTATTTT
CASSYTGGDTQYF
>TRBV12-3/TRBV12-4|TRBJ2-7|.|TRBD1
TGTGCCAGCAGGGACAGGGCGAGCTACGAGCAGTACTTC
CASRDRASYEQYF
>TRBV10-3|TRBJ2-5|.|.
TGTGCCATCAGCGCGGCCCACCAAGAGACCCAGTACTTC
CAISAAHQETQYF
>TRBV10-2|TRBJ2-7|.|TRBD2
TGCGCCAGCAGTGAGAGTCTAGCGGGAGGGCCTAAGTACGAGCAGTACTTC
CASSESLAGGPKYEQYF
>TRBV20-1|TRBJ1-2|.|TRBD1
TGCAGTGCTAGGACAGGGGAAGGCTATGGCTACACCTTC
CSARTGEGYGYTF
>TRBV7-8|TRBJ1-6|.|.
TGTGCCAGCAGCTTAGCGGGGCAGGGTGTTTCACCCCTCCACTTT
CASSLAGQGVSPLHF
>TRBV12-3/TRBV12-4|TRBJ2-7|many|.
TGTGCCAGCAGTTTAGAAACAGGGGAGCAGTACTTC
CASSLETGEQYF
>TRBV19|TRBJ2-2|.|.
TGTGCCACCCGTCACGTGGCGGCAACCGGGGAGCTGTTTTTT
CATRHVAATGELFF
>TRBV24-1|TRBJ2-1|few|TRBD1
TGTGCCACCAGTGACTCGACAGGGGATACAAACAATGAGCAGTTCTTC
CATSDSTGDTNNEQFF
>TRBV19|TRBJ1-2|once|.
TGTGCCAGTAGTATGTCTCGGAACTATGGCTACACCTTC
CASSMSRNYGYTF
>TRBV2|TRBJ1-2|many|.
TGTGCCAGCAGTGAGATGGGGGCGGGCGGCTACACCTTC
CASSEMGAGGYTF
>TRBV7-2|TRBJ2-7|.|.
TGTGCCAGCAGCTTAGGTCTCGTCTCTTCCTACGAGCAGTACTTC
CASSLGLVSSYEQYF
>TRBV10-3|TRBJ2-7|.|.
TGTGCCATCAGTGAACGTGGGTACGAGCAGTACTTC
CAISERGYEQYF
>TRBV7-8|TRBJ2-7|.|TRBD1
TGTGCCAGCAGCTCGGGACAGGGGGGCTACGAGCAGTACTTC
CASSSGQGGYEQYF
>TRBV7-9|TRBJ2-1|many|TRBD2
TGTGCCAGCATGGTCTTAGGTCGGGGGGTGTCCTACAATGAGCAGTTCTTC
CASMVLGRGVSYNEQFF
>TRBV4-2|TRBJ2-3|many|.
TGTGCCAGCAGCCAAGGAACAGGGCCAGATACGCAGTATTTT
CASSQGTGPDTQYF
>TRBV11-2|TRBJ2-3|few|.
TGTGCCAGTAGTATTCAGGGCACAGATACGCAGTATTTT
CASSIQGTDTQYF
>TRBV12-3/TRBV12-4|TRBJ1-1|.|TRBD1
TGTGCCAGCAGTGGGGGACAGGGGCCTGAAGCTTTCTTT
CASSGGQGPEAFF